In its sample, the clone carrying this T cell receptor (beta chain) was seen a few times. In the same sample, other DNA sequences code for this CDR3. Two negative PCRs, clearance, or symptom resolution were required of recovered Cohort 3 donors. The assay was immunoSEQ multiplex PCR, and TCRdb's table has in-frame clones only and misses some. The sample records over 150,000 clones, 75% to 85% being singletons. There are 12 residues in the CDR3. Deletions cut 5 bases from V and 4 bases from J, with 8 bases between. The data were obtained in a study of blood T cell repertoires in COVID-19. The sample comprised PBMCs or T cells enriched from blood (not recorded which). The clonotype comes from a woman in her fifties or sixties who had recovered from COVID-19. The chain joins TRBV12-3 or TRBV12-4 to TRBJ1-1; D perhaps matches TRBD1 (5 bases). CDR3: CASSRRGTEAFF. CDR3 DNA: TGTGCCAGCAGTCGAAGGGGCACTGAAGCTTTCTTT.